These 12 T cell receptor beta chains came from one sample sequenced in a study of T-cell memory formation after mild COVID-19. TCRdb used MiXCR to reprocess the 5' RACE reads, holding one entry per CDR3 protein. The top ten hold approximately 14% of the sample, which has roughly 120,000 distinct CDR3 sequences, roughly 15% seen once. The sample consisted of PBMCs or a T cell subset sorted from them (not recorded which). Receptor source: an adult woman who had mild COVID-19 (a few samples of this study predate the infection). Cell type and time point are not known.

This clonotype was observed a few times. The chain uses TRBV5-5 and TRBJ1-2; tentatively, D is TRBD1 (6 bases). Germline V gives CDR1 SGHKS, CDR2 YYEKEE (reference sequence). The CDR3 extends over 18 amino acids. Trimming took off 0 bases at V and 5 bases at J, with 23 bases between the two ends. CDR3 DNA sequence: TGTGCCAGCAGCTTGGAGGGTGTATCGGGGGGCCTACCATATGGCTACACCTTC. Its protein product is CASSLEGVSGGLPYGYTF.

This clonotype was seen repeatedly, ten times or more. This chain joins TRBV7-2 and TRBJ2-1, with 8 bases matching TRBD2. The trim removed 1 base at V and 0 bases at J, leaving 2 bases unmatched. CDR3 length: 16 residues. Germline CDR1 is SGHTA and CDR2 is FQGNSA. DNA for the CDR3: TGTGCCAGCAGCTTAGTGGCGGGAGGCTCCTACAATGAGCAGTTCTTC. It yields the protein CASSLVAGGSYNEQFF.

The table lists this clonotype with a few counts. V and J are TRBV4-1 and TRBJ2-1; TRBD2 matches at 8 bases. The CDR3 sequence is 15 residues long. V dropped 2 bases and J dropped 8; count of bases not matched to a gene: 8. Per the germline V gene, CDR1 is MGHRA and CDR2 is YSYEKL. CDR3 sequence reads: CASSQRAGRVYEQFF. The CDR3 DNA sequence: TGCGCCAGCAGCCAAAGGGCCGGGAGGGTCTATGAGCAGTTCTTC.

This chain connects TRBV20-1 to TRBJ1-2; no definite D call. This CDR3 is built from 15 residues. Trimming cost V 5 bases and J 7 bases, with 23 bases left between them. Germline V gene lookup returns CDR1 DFQATT and CDR2 SNEGSKA (reference sequence). The CDR3 nucleotides read TGCAGTGCTCCAGGCACGGTGGGAAGGGTACGTGGCTACACCTTC. This encodes CSAPGTVGRVRGYTF.

This clonotype was seen more than once but under ten times. J is TRBJ2-5 and V is TRBV7-9; the D is unclear. Trimming shortened V by 1 base and J by 0 bases, and 6 bases separated the two germline ends. This CDR3 region has 14 residues. The V gene's germline CDR1 is SEHNR and CDR2 FQNEAQ (reference sequence). The CDR3 coding sequence is TGTGCCAGCAGCTTAGATGGGGACCAAGAGACCCAGTACTTC. It translates to CASSLDGDQETQYF.

The J gene is TRBJ2-2, the V gene TRBV24-1; D might be TRBD1 (5 bases). CDR1 KGHDR and CDR2 SFDVKD come from the germline V gene. CDR3 length: 15 residues. V dropped 4 bases and J dropped 3 bases, with 11 bases sitting between them. This chain's CDR3 is CATSDRVLDTGELFF. CDR3 DNA: TGTGCCACCAGTGACAGGGTTTTAGACACCGGGGAGCTGTTTTTT.

CDR3 region: CASKGQGAIGETQYF. As DNA, the CDR3 is TGTGCCAGCAAAGGTCAGGGGGCTATCGGCGAGACCCAGTACTTC. This chain connects TRBV2 to TRBJ2-5, with 8 nucleotides matching TRBD1. This CDR3 is 15 amino acids long. V shed 7 bases and J 5 bases; nucleotides not matched to a gene: 12. Germline CDR1 is SNHLY and CDR2 is FYNNEI.

The table lists this clonotype with many counts. The chain combines TRBV11-2 with TRBJ1-1, with a tentative D call TRBD1 (5 bases). V lost 5 bases and J 3 bases, leaving 19 bases between the germline ends. CDR1 SGHAT and CDR2 FQNNGV come from the germline V gene. The CDR3 is made up of 16 amino acids. CDR3 bases: TGTGCCAGCAGCCTCGGCGGGGCGATAGTGGACACTGAAGCTTTCTTT. Protein product: CASSLGGAIVDTEAFF.

This clonotype came up a few times. The chain has TRBV15 and TRBJ2-7, with 15 nucleotides matching TRBD2. The J segment lost 0 bases and the V segment lost 4 bases, leaving 4 bases of the junction unmatched. Per germline, CDR1 LNHNV and CDR2 YYDKDF (reference sequence). The CDR3 runs 17 residues. The CDR3 spells CATSTAGLAGGSYEQYF. The CDR3 region has the DNA TGTGCCACCAGCACCGCGGGACTAGCGGGGGGCTCCTACGAGCAGTACTTC.

The V call is TRBV7-6, the J call TRBJ1-2; D not certain. The CDR3 is 12 residues long. The V end was cut by 4 bases, the J end by 4 bases, with 7 bases between. Looked up from germline, CDR1 is SGHVS and CDR2 is FNYEAQ. For the CDR3, the DNA is TGTGCCAGCAGCTCCTGGGGCTATGGCTACACCTTC. This codes for CASSSWGYGYTF.

This chain uses TRBV7-9 with TRBJ2-3, with a tentative D call TRBD2 (7 bases). V lost 5 bases to trimming and J lost 5 bases, with 20 bases between them. This CDR3 has 16 amino acids. Per germline, CDR1 SEHNR and CDR2 FQNEAQ (reference sequence). The chain's CDR3 is CASSPGAGVEGDTQYF. The CDR3 DNA is TGTGCCAGCAGCCCAGGGGCGGGAGTGGAGGGAGATACGCAGTATTTT.

The chain joins TRBV21-1 to TRBJ2-4. TRBV21-1 is flagged as a pseudogene. This CDR3 is 14 amino acids long. The DNA of the CDR3 is TGTGCCAGCAGCCCACGAGGTGGAAGCCACATTCAGTACTTC. Residues: CASSPRGGSHIQYF.